Sequencing of this T cell receptor (beta chain) was carried out in a study of blood T cell repertoires in COVID-19. About the study: COVID-19 samples from acute and convalescent phases originated in the United States, Italy and Spain. PBMCs, B-cell-depleted T cells, or T cells were the source of the cDNA or gDNA that made up the material.

The CDR3 consists of 13 residues. Trimming cost V 1 base and J 5 bases; bases outside gene matches: 4. Germline V CDR1 and CDR2: SQVTM, ANQGSEA. Assay: immunoSEQ multiplex PCR; the TCRdb copy retains only in-frame clones and omits some. The sample carries approximately 170,000 clones, approximately 83% recorded once. A few counts support this clone. The chain joins TRBV29-1 to TRBJ1-2; 7 bases are shared with TRBD1. The source is a man aged 45-65 years with active or convalescent COVID-19. The sequencing sample was made of peripheral blood. The CDR3 region is CSVEAGTVYGYTF. The CDR3 DNA sequence: TGCAGCGTTGAAGCCGGGACAGTTTATGGCTACACCTTC.